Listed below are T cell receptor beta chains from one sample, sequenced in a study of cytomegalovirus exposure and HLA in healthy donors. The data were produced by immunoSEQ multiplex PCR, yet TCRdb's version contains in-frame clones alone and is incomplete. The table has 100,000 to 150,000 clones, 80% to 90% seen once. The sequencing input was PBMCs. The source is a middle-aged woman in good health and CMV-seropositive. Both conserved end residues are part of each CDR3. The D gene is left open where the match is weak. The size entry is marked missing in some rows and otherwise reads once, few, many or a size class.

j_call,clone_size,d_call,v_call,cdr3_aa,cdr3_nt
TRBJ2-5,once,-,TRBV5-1,CASRSPDQETQYF,TGCGCCAGCAGAAGTCCGGACCAAGAGACCCAGTACTTC
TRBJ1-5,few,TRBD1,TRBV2,CASKPTGGADQPQHF,TGTGCCAGCAAACCTACAGGGGGCGCAGATCAGCCCCAGCATTTT
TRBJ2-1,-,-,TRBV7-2,CASSLVLSAHEQFF,TGTGCCAGCAGCTTAGTCCTCAGCGCCCATGAGCAGTTCTTC
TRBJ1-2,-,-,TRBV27,CASSLSRDYGYTF,TGTGCCAGCAGTTTATCTCGGGACTATGGCTACACCTTC
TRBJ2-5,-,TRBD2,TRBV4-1,CASSQDGGSYETQYF,TGCGCCAGCAGCCAAGACGGCGGGAGTTATGAGACCCAGTACTTC
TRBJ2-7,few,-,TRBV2,CASSDSYEQYF,TGTGCCAGCAGTGATTCCTACGAGCAGTACTTC
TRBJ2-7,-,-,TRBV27,CASSFSKRREQYF,TGTGCCAGCAGTTTTTCGAAGCGGCGAGAGCAGTACTTC
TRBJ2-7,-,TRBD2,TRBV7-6,CASSLGGLAGAGEQYF,TGTGCCAGCAGCTTAGGGGGGCTAGCGGGAGCTGGCGAGCAGTACTTC
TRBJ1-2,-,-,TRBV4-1,CASSQADGTNYGYTF,TGCGCCAGCAGCCAAGCTGACGGGACTAACTATGGCTACACCTTC
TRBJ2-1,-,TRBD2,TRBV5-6,CASSLESSGPDNEQFF,TGTGCCAGCAGCTTGGAATCTAGCGGGCCGGACAATGAGCAGTTCTTC
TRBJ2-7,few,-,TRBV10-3,CAISDTGNYEQYF,TGTGCCATCAGTGATACAGGCAACTACGAGCAGTACTTC
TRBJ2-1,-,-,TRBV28,CASSSAGYEQFF,TGTGCCAGCAGTTCCGCAGGGTATGAGCAGTTCTTC
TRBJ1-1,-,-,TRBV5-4,CASSAGPGQNTEAFF,TGTGCCAGCAGCGCTGGGCCAGGGCAGAACACTGAAGCTTTCTTT
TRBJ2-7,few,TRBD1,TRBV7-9,CASSLLDRGESEQYF,TGTGCCAGCAGCTTGTTGGACAGGGGTGAATCCGAGCAGTACTTC
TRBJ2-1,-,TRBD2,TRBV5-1,CASSRTPTGGSSYNEQFF,TGCGCCAGCAGCCGAACCCCGACGGGAGGAAGCTCCTACAATGAGCAGTTCTTC
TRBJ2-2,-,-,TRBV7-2,CASSFRLPPGGELFF,TGTGCCAGCAGCTTCCGACTACCTCCCGGCGGGGAGCTGTTTTTT
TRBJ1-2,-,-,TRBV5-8,CASSLRGASYGYTF,TGTGCCAGCAGCTTGAGGGGCGCGAGCTATGGCTACACCTTC
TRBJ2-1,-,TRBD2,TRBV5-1,CASRVLAVAYNEQFF,TGCGCCAGCCGGGTCCTAGCGGTCGCCTACAATGAGCAGTTCTTC
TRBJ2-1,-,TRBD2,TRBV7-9,CASIVTGLAGYEQFF,TGTGCCAGCATCGTTACGGGGCTAGCGGGGTATGAGCAGTTCTTC
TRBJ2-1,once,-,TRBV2,CARRATNEQFF,TGTGCCAGGCGGGCGACCAATGAGCAGTTCTTC
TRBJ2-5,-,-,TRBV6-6,CASSYFGSQETQYF,TGTGCCAGCAGTTACTTTGGCTCCCAAGAGACCCAGTACTTC
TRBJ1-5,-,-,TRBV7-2,CASRQTQGPQHF,TGTGCCAGCAGACAGACTCAGGGTCCCCAGCATTTT
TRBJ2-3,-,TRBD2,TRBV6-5,CASSLASGSLADTQYF,TGTGCCAGCAGTTTGGCTAGCGGGAGCCTAGCAGATACGCAGTATTTT
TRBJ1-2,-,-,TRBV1,CTSSQDGRFYGYTF,TGCACCAGCAGCCAAGATGGGCGATTCTATGGCTACACCTTC
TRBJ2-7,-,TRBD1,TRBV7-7,CASSPGQGSSYEQYF,TGTGCTAGCAGCCCAGGACAGGGAAGCTCCTACGAGCAGTACTTC
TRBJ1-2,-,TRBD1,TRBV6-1,CASIPGTGSGYTF,TGTGCCAGCATCCCGGGGACAGGGAGTGGCTACACCTTC
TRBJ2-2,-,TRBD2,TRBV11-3,CASGLAGGPVGELFF,TGTGCCAGCGGACTAGCGGGAGGGCCGGTCGGGGAGCTGTTTTTT
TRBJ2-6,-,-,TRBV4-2,CASSQDVSPIGMPRSGANVLTF,TGTGCCAGCAGCCAAGATGTTAGCCCTATCGGGATGCCCCGCTCTGGGGCCAACGTCCTGACTTTC
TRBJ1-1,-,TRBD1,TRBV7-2,CASSLPETGGKTEAFF,TGTGCCAGCAGCCTACCCGAGACAGGGGGCAAAACTGAAGCTTTCTTT
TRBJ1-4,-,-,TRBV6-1,CASSELAGHEKLFF,TGTGCCAGCAGTGAATTGGCAGGGCACGAAAAACTGTTTTTT
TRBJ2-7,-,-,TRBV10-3,CAISSKTVTYEQYF,TGTGCCATCAGTTCAAAGACAGTCACCTACGAGCAGTACTTC
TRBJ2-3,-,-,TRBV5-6,CASSLSIGAGALSTDTQYF,TGTGCCAGCAGCTTGAGTATCGGAGCGGGTGCCCTTAGCACAGATACGCAGTATTTT
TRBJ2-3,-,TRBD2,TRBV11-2,CASSWGGSVDTQYF,TGTGCCAGCAGCTGGGGGGGTAGCGTTGATACGCAGTATTTT
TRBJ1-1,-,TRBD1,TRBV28,CASSLLLTGENTEAFF,TGTGCCAGCAGTTTATTGTTGACAGGGGAGAACACTGAAGCTTTCTTT
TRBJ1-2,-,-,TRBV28,CASSLNTPNYGYTF,TGTGCCAGCAGTTTGAACACCCCTAACTATGGCTACACCTTC
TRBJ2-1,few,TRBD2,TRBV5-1,CASSFYTGLAGNNEQFF,TGCGCCAGCAGCTTCTACACCGGACTAGCGGGAAACAATGAGCAGTTCTTC
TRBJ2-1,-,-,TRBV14,CASSSGGYNEQFF,TGTGCCAGCAGCTCCGGAGGGTACAATGAGCAGTTCTTC
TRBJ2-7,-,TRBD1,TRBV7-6,CASSSITGGTYEQYF,TGTGCCAGCAGCTCGATCACAGGGGGCACCTACGAGCAGTACTTC
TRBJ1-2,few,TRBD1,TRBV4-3,CASSHRDSGGYTF,TGCGCCAGCAGCCATCGGGACAGTGGTGGCTACACCTTC
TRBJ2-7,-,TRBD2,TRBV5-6,CASSSGGVEQYF,TGTGCCAGCAGCTCGGGGGGGGTCGAGCAGTACTTC
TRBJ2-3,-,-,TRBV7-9,CASSLALTDTQYF,TGTGCCAGCAGCTTAGCCCTTACAGATACGCAGTATTTT
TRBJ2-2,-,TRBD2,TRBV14,CASSSSGRAAGELFF,TGTGCCAGCAGCTCTAGCGGGAGGGCCGCCGGGGAGCTGTTTTTT
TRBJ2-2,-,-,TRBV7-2,CASSLVGQGTGELFF,TGTGCCAGCAGCTTAGTGGGTCAGGGCACCGGGGAGCTGTTTTTT
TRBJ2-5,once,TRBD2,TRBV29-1,CSVRLAGVETQYF,TGCAGCGTCCGACTAGCGGGAGTGGAGACCCAGTACTTC
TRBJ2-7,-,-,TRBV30,CAWGLGKIGTSSYEQYF,TGTGCCTGGGGACTTGGGAAAATTGGGACATCCTCCTACGAGCAGTACTTC
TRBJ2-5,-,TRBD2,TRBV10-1,CASSEGLAGGGQETQYF,TGCGCCAGCAGTGAGGGACTAGCGGGAGGAGGCCAAGAGACCCAGTACTTC
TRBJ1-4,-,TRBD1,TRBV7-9,CASSLAMPGTGELFF,TGTGCCAGCAGCTTAGCGATGCCCGGGACAGGGGAACTGTTTTTT
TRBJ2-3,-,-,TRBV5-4,CASRTAGTDTQYF,TGTGCCAGCAGGACTGCGGGGACAGATACGCAGTATTTT
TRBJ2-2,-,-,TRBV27,CASSPFEGNTGELFF,TGTGCCAGCAGTCCCTTTGAGGGGAACACCGGGGAGCTGTTTTTT
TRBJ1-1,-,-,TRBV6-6,CASSQAQSFF,TGTGCCTCCTCACAGGCCCAATCTTTCTTT
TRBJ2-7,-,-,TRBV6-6,CASSNIGIGSYEQYF,TGTGCCAGCAGTAATATTGGCATTGGCTCCTACGAGCAGTACTTC
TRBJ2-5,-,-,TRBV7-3,CASSPWGPSSPEETQYF,TGTGCCAGCAGCCCATGGGGGCCTTCCTCGCCAGAGGAGACCCAGTACTTC
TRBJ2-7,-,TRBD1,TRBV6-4,CASSEGTGGYEQYF,TGTGCCAGCAGTGAAGGGACAGGGGGCTACGAGCAGTACTTC